This TCR beta chain was captured in a study of blood T cells in healthy people across ages. Study results and limitations: A conclusive naive versus antigen-experienced comparison was prevented by the unsorted PBMCs. Age brought a roughly linear fall in TCR beta diversity measured per million T cells. Total diversity from one million sequenced T cells was likely underestimated.

In the case of this clonotype: The antigen remains undetermined.

Individuals who donated were healthy Caucasians from Russia aged roughly 6 to 100. Germline assignment: CDR1 SGHDN and CDR2 FVKESK. CDR3 length equals 15 residues. Trimming stripped 4 bases from V and 2 bases from J, with 14 bases between. A J-beta primer mix and a sample-barcoded 5' primer were used in a second PCR of roughly 6 to 11 cycles. TCRdb redid the calling of the 5' RACE reads with MiXCR, one entry per CDR3 protein. In the table there are 650,000 to 800,000 distinct CDR3 sequences, under 45% of which are singletons. The receptor was isolated from a man in his 60s in good health. Sequenced input: blood. The V gene is TRBV14, the J gene TRBJ2-5; D is undetermined. The CDR3: CASSLRHSWQETQYF. DNA of the CDR3: TGTGCCAGCAGCCTTAGACATTCGTGGCAAGAGACCCAGTACTTC.